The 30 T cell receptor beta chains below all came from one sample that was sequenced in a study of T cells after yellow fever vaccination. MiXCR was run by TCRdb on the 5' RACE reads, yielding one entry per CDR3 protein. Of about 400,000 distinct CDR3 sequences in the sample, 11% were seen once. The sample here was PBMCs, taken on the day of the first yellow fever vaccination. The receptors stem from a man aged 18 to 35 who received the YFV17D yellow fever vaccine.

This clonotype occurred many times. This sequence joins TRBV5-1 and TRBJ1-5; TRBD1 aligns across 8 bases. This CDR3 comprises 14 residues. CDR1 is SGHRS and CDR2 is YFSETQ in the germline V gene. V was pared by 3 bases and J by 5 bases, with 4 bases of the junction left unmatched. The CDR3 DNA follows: TGCGCCAGCAGCTCAGGGGGCGGCGATCAGCCCCAGCATTTT. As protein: CASSSGGGDQPQHF.

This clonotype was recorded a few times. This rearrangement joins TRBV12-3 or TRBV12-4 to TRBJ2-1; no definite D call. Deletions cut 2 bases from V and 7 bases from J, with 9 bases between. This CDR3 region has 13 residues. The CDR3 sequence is CASSLSETNEQFF. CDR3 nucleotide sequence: TGTGCCAGCAGTTTATCCGAGACTAATGAGCAGTTCTTC.

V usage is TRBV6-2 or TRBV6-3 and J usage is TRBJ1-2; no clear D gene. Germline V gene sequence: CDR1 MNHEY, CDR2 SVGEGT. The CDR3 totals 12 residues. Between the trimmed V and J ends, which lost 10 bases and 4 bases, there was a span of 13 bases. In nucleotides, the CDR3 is TGTGCCACCGAGACCGGATCCTATGGCTACACCTTC. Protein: CATETGSYGYTF.

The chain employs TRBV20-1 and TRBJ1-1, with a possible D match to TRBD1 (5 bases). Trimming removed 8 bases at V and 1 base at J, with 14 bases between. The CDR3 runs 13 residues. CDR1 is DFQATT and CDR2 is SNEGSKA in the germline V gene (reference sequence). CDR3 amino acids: CSPGAGPNTEAFF. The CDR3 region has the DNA TGCAGTCCTGGGGCAGGTCCGAACACTGAAGCTTTCTTT.

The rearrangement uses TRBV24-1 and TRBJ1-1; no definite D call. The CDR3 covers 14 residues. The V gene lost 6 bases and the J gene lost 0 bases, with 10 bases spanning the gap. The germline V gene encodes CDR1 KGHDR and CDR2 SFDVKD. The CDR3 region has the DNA TGTGCCACCAGTCTGTTAGGGATGAACACTGAAGCTTTCTTT. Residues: CATSLLGMNTEAFF.

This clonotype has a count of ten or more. The CDR3 sequence is CASSFTRDGEQFF. In DNA form, the CDR3 reads TGTGCCAGCAGCTTCACTAGGGATGGTGAGCAGTTCTTC. The chain combines TRBV7-2 with TRBJ2-1, with D perhaps matching TRBD2 (5 bases). Trimming left V 3 bases short and J 9 bases short, with 12 bases between. The CDR3 has 13 residues. Germline values: CDR1 SGHTA, CDR2 FQGNSA. Looking up the rest from reference TRBV7-2 and TRBJ2-1 gives the full variable domain: GAGVSQSPSNKVTEKGKDVELRCDPISGHTALYWYRQSLGQGLEFLIYFQGNSAPDKSGLPSDRFSAERTGGSVSTLTIQRTQQEDSAVYLCASSFTRDGEQFFGPGTRLTVL.

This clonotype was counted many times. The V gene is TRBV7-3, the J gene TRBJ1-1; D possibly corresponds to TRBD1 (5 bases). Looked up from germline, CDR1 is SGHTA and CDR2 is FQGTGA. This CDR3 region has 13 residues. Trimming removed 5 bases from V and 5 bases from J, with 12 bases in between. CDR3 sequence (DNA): TGTGCCAGCAGCCACGACAGATGGACTGAAGCTTTCTTT. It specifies CASSHDRWTEAFF.

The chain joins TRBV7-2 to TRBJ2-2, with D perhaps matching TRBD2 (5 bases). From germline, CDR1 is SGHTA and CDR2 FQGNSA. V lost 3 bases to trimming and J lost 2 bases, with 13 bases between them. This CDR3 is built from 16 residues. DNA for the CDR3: TGTGCCAGCAGCTTCTGGACTGAATATAACACCGGGGAGCTGTTTTTT. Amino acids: CASSFWTEYNTGELFF.

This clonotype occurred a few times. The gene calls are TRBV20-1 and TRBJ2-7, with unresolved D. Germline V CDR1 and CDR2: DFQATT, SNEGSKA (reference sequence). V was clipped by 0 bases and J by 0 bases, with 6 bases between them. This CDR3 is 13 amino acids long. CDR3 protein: CSARDPDSYEQYV. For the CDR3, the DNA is TGCAGTGCTAGAGATCCGGACTCCTACGAGCAGTACGTC.

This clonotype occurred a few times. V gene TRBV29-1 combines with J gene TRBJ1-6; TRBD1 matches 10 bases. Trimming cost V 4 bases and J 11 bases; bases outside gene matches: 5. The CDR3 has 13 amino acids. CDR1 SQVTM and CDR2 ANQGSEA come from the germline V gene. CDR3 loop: CSVGTGGEAPLHF. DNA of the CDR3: TGCAGCGTTGGGACAGGGGGTGAGGCACCCCTCCACTTT. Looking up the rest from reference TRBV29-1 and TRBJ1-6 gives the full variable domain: SAVISQKPSRDICQRGTSLTIQCQVDSQVTMMFWYRQQPGQSLTLIATANQGSEATYESGFVIDKFPISRPNLTFSTLTVSNMSPEDSSIYLCSVGTGGEAPLHFGNGTRLTVT.

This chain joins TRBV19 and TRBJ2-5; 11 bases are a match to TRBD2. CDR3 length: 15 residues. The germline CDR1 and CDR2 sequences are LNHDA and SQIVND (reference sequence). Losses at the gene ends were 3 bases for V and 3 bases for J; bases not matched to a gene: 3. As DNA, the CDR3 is TGTGCCAGTAGTATTGGGACTAGCGGTAAAGAGACCCAGTACTTC. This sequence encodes CASSIGTSGKETQYF.

The CDR3 reads CASTQLLFQETQYF. DNA of the CDR3: TGTGCCAGCACCCAACTCCTATTCCAAGAGACCCAGTACTTC. V is TRBV7-9 and J is TRBJ2-5; D ambiguous. The CDR3 spans 14 residues. Germline CDR1 and CDR2: SEHNR and FQNEAQ (reference sequence). Trimming removed 7 bases from V and 1 base from J, with 13 bases in between.

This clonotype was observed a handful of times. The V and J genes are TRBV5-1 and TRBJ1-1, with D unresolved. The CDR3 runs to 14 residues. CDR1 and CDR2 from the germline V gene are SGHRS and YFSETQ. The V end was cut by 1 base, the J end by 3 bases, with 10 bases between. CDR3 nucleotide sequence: TGCGCCAGCAGCTTGTTTGGACCGGACACTGAAGCTTTCTTT. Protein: CASSLFGPDTEAFF. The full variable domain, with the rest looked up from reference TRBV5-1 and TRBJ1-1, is KAGVTQTPRYLIKTRGQQVTLSCSPISGHRSVSWYQQTPGQGLQFLFEYFSETQRNKGNFPGRFSGRQFSNSRSEMNVSTLELGDSALYLCASSLFGPDTEAFFGQGTRLTVV.

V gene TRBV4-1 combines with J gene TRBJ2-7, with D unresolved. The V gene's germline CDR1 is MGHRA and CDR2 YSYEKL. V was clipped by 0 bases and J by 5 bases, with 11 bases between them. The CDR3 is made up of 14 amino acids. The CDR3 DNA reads TGCGCCAGCAGCCAAGAAAGCACCGACGACGAGCAGTACTTC. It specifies CASSQESTDDEQYF.

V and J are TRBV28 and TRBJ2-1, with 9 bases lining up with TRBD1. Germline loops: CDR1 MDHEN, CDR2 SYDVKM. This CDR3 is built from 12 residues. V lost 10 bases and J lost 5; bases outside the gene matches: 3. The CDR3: CATGTGHNEQFF. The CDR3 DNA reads TGTGCCACCGGGACAGGGCACAATGAGCAGTTCTTC.

CDR3 residues: CSAPPPLGSGANVLTF. The DNA for the CDR3 is TGCAGTGCTCCCCCGCCCCTGGGATCTGGGGCCAACGTCCTGACTTTC. The chain combines TRBV20-1 with TRBJ2-6; D not certain. Looked up from germline, CDR1 is DFQATT and CDR2 is SNEGSKA (reference sequence). The V gene lost 5 bases and the J gene lost 1 base, with 15 bases spanning the gap. The CDR3 totals 16 residues.

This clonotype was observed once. The CDR3 DNA sequence: TGTGCCATCAGTGAGGGGACAGGGTCCTACGAGCAGTACTTC. Its translation: CAISEGTGSYEQYF. J is TRBJ2-7 and V is TRBV10-3; TRBD1 aligns across 9 bases. The CDR3 runs 14 residues. CDR1 and CDR2 (germline): ENHRY, SYGVKD. The V segment lost 2 bases and the J segment 1 base; nucleotides outside the gene matches: 0.

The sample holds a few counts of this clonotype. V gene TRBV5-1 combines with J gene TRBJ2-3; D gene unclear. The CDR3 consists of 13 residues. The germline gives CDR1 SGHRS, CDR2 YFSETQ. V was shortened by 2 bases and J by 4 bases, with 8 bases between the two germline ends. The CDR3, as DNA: TGCGCCAGCAGCTTTAGAACGTCAGATACGCAGTATTTT. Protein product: CASSFRTSDTQYF.

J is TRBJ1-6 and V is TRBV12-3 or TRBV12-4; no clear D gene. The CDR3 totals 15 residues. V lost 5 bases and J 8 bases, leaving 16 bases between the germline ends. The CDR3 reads CASSPRPIHYSPLHF. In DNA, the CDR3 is TGTGCCAGCAGTCCCCGTCCGATTCATTATTCACCCCTCCACTTT.

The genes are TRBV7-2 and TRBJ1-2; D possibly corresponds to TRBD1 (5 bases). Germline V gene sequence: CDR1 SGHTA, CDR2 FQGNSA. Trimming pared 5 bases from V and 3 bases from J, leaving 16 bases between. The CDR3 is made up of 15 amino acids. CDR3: CASSTARRGDYGYTF. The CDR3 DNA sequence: TGTGCCAGCAGCACCGCCCGGAGGGGCGACTATGGCTACACCTTC.

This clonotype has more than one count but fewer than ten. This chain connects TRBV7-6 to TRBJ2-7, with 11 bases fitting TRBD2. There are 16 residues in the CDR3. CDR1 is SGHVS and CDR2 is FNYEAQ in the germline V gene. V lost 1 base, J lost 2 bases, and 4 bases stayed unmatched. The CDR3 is CASSLVPSGGPYEQYF. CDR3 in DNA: TGTGCCAGCAGCTTAGTACCTAGCGGGGGGCCCTACGAGCAGTACTTC. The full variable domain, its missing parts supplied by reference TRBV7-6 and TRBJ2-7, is GAGVSQSPRYKVTKRGQDVALRCDPISGHVSLYWYRQALGQGPEFLTYFNYEAQQDKSGLPNDRFSAERPEGSISTLTIQRTEQRDSAMYRCASSLVPSGGPYEQYFGPGTRLTVT.

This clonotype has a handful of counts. The DNA for the CDR3 is TGTGCCAGCAGTACCTCGACTAGTTACGAGCAGTACTTC. Translation: CASSTSTSYEQYF. V is TRBV28 and J is TRBJ2-7, with D tentatively TRBD2 (6 bases). CDR1 is MDHEN and CDR2 is SYDVKM in the germline V gene. Trimming took off 5 bases at V and 4 bases at J, with 12 bases between the two ends. The CDR3 has 13 residues.

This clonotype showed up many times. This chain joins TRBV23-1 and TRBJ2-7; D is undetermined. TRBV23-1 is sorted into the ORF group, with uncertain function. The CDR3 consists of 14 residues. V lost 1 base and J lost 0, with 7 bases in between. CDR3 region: CASSQFCSSYEQYV. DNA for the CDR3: TGCGCCAGCAGTCAATTCTGTAGCTCCTACGAGCAGTACGTC.

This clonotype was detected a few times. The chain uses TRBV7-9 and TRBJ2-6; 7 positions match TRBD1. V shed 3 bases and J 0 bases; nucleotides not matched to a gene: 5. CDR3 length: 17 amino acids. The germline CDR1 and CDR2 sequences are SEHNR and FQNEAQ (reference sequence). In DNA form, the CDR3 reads TGTGCCAGCAGCTTGGGACAGCCGCGCTCTGGGGCCAACGTCCTGACTTTC. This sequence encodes CASSLGQPRSGANVLTF.

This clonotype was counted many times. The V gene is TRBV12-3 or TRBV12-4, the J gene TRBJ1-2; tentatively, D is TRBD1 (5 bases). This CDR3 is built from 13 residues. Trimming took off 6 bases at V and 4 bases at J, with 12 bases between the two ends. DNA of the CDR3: TGTGCCAGCAGCCGAGACAGCCCCTATGGCTACACCTTC. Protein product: CASSRDSPYGYTF.

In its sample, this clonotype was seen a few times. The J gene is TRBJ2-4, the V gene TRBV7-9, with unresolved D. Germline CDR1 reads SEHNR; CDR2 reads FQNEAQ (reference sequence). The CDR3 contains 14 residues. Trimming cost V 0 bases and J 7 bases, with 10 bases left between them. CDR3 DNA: TGTGCCAGCAGCTTAGCCGAGGCGTTGAACATTCAGTACTTC. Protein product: CASSLAEALNIQYF.

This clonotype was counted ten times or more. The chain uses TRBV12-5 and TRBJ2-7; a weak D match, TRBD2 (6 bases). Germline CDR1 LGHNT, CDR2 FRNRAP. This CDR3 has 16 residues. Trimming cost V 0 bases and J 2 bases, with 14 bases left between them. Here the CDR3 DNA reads TGTGCTAGTGGTTTGGTACTTTGGGAGGAAACCTACGAGCAGTACTTC. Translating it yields CASGLVLWEETYEQYF.

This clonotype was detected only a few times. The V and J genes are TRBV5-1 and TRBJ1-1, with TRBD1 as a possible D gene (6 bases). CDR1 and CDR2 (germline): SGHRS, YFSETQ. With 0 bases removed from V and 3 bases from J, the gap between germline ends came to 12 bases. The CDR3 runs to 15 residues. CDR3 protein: CASSLGNPGDTEAFF. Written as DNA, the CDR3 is TGCGCCAGCAGCTTGGGGAACCCAGGGGACACTGAAGCTTTCTTT.

The CDR3 DNA follows: TGTGCCAGCAGCAAAGGGCTAGGGAGACTGGCAGATACGCAGTATTTT. Translated, it gives CASSKGLGRLADTQYF. V and J are TRBV7-3 and TRBJ2-3; possible D gene TRBD2, 5 bases. CDR1 is SGHTA, CDR2 FQGTGA, per germline. The CDR3 length is 16 residues. Trimming left V 5 bases short and J 4 bases short, with 19 bases between.

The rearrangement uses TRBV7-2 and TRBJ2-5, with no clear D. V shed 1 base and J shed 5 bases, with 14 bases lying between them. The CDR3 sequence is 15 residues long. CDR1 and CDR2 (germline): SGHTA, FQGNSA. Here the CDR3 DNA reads TGTGCCAGCAGCTTAGTTTTGGCCTCCCCTGAGACCCAGTACTTC. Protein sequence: CASSLVLASPETQYF.